These T cell receptor beta chains were read from a single sample in a study of blood T cell repertoires in COVID-19. Repertoires were generated with immunoSEQ multiplex PCR, while TCRdb's copy carries only in-frame clones and drops some. This table holds about 140,000 clones, over 65% found once. Sequenced input: peripheral blood. The receptors come from a woman of 80 years or more with active or convalescent COVID-19. The CDR3 runs from the conserved cysteine through the conserved F or W. The order of the fields is V gene, CDR3 protein.

v_gene: TRBV9; CDR3aa: CASSTRGGGYNEQFF
v_gene: TRBV18; CDR3aa: CASSPDRFNRPGGELFF
v_gene: TRBV11-1; CDR3aa: CASSLVSGVRTEAFF
v_gene: TRBV4-2; CDR3aa: CASSQAQGNEKLFF
v_gene: TRBV15; CDR3aa: CATSRDRRGETQYF
v_gene: TRBV28; CDR3aa: CATQGLASGNTIYF
v_gene: TRBV3-1/TRBV3-2; CDR3aa: CASTGAYNSPLHF
v_gene: TRBV19; CDR3aa: CASSILGTSTDTQYF
v_gene: TRBV28; CDR3aa: CASSRGWWRPETQYF
v_gene: TRBV7-9; CDR3aa: CASSDGQKRDEQYF
v_gene: TRBV2; CDR3aa: CASRPGQNTGELFF
v_gene: TRBV6-6; CDR3aa: CASTRDSRQNNYGYTF
v_gene: TRBV7-2; CDR3aa: CASKGGSNQPQHF
v_gene: TRBV5-1; CDR3aa: CASSSRTDYGYTF
v_gene: TRBV3-1/TRBV3-2; CDR3aa: CASSPVGQGISYGYTF
v_gene: TRBV21-1; CDR3aa: CASSALGGGCASNTEAFF
v_gene: TRBV7-6; CDR3aa: CASSLRRGSSYEQYF
v_gene: TRBV19; CDR3aa: CASSTRQGEAFF
v_gene: TRBV12-3/TRBV12-4; CDR3aa: CASSGRTGYTF
v_gene: TRBV19; CDR3aa: CASSIGGGNYGYTF
v_gene: TRBV6-6; CDR3aa: CASSYSSVGGGYTF
v_gene: TRBV28; CDR3aa: CASSLDSRGLSNEKLFF
v_gene: TRBV7-2; CDR3aa: CASSFRNEKLFF
v_gene: TRBV29-1; CDR3aa: CSVCRESYNEQFF
v_gene: TRBV6-2/TRBV6-3; CDR3aa: CASSRQHLNEKLFF
v_gene: TRBV7-9; CDR3aa: CASSHDGTSMGYTF
v_gene: TRBV7-9; CDR3aa: CASRLFGENTEAFF
v_gene: TRBV6-5; CDR3aa: CASSPGTKNSPLHF
v_gene: TRBV6-5; CDR3aa: CASSSDRASNQPQHF
v_gene: TRBV20-1; CDR3aa: CSASSSWSSYEQYF
v_gene: TRBV3-1/TRBV3-2; CDR3aa: CASSQKMNTEAFF
v_gene: TRBV6-5; CDR3aa: CASRATVSETQYF
v_gene: TRBV5-6; CDR3aa: CASSLSRAYGYTF
v_gene: TRBV27; CDR3aa: CASSPSGVINYGYTF
v_gene: TRBV18; CDR3aa: CASSYAGETQYF
v_gene: TRBV7-8; CDR3aa: CASSLRDYPFGGELFF
v_gene: TRBV7-2; CDR3aa: CASSYSGGTDTQYF
v_gene: TRBV3-1/TRBV3-2; CDR3aa: CASSQGGLAGGPGAGYTF
v_gene: TRBV7-2; CDR3aa: CASSPWPDRDYGYTF
v_gene: TRBV4-3; CDR3aa: CASSQNRGPGYTF
v_gene: TRBV2; CDR3aa: CASRGTRGVEQYF
v_gene: TRBV18; CDR3aa: CASSPSAAQETQYF
v_gene: TRBV5-1; CDR3aa: CASSLLGNEQFF
v_gene: TRBV6-5; CDR3aa: CASRVLGRSYEQYF
v_gene: TRBV3-1/TRBV3-2; CDR3aa: CASSQTTGHGTKNIQYF
v_gene: TRBV30; CDR3aa: CAWSDFFEQYF
v_gene: TRBV7-9; CDR3aa: CASSWDRRRDTEAFF
v_gene: TRBV28; CDR3aa: CASSHSGTGAGEQYF